The clone carrying this TCR beta chain was observed at least ten times. The antigen is not known. The sample comes from a study of T-cell memory formation after mild COVID-19. Whole-study context: Among the donors, TCR clusters were largely specific to each donor. Whole-study results and caveats: Whereas later expanders leaned CD4+, clones contracting day 15 to 85 showed a balanced CD4/CD8 makeup. Certain responding clones were present in pre-infection memory, suggesting participation of cross-reactive memory.

Germline V gene sequence: CDR1 DFQATT, CDR2 SNEGSKA (reference sequence). CDR3 length: 13 amino acids. Trimming cost V 3 bases and J 4 bases, with 12 bases left between them. With constant-segment primers, 5'RACE yielded cDNA libraries of TCR alpha and TCR beta that carried sample barcodes and UMIs. TCRdb re-called the 5' RACE reads through MiXCR, storing one row per CDR3 protein. The data hold around 130,000 distinct CDR3 sequences, with 13% to 15% observed a single time. Sequencing was done on a sample of PBMCs or a T cell subset sorted from them (not recorded which). The chain combines TRBV20-1 with TRBJ1-1; D unclear. The clonotype was recovered from an adult woman who had mild COVID-19 (a few samples of this study predate the infection). Cell type and time point are not known. The CDR3 loop is CSAREGWTTEAFF. The DNA of the CDR3 is TGCAGTGCTAGGGAAGGATGGACCACTGAAGCTTTCTTT.